Sequencing of this T cell receptor (beta chain) was carried out in a study of blood T cell repertoires in COVID-19. As handled by the study authors: Nucleated cell number was recorded as an estimate derived from reference gene primer amplification. TCRdb's table, derived via immunoSEQ multiplex PCR, lists solely in-frame clones and lacks some. That table furnishes V, J and clone size, whereas the DNA furnished D and trimming. The sample lists a few hundred thousand clones; less than 90% were seen once. Germline values: CDR1 MDHEN, CDR2 SYDVKM. V gave up 5 bases and J gave up 7 bases, with 14 bases separating them. This CDR3 has 14 residues. Individuals aged roughly 18 to 90 years were recruited from roughly 22 US areas.

This TCR derives from a woman aged 50 to 60 who had recovered from COVID-19. What was sequenced was PBMCs or T cells enriched from blood (not recorded which). This rearrangement joins TRBV28 to TRBJ1-4; a possible D gene is TRBD1 (5 bases). CDR3 sequence: CASSTQDIFEKLFF. The CDR3 region has the DNA TGTGCCAGCAGTACACAGGACATCTTTGAAAAACTGTTTTTT.